This T cell receptor beta chain was documented in a study of T cell repertoires in cytomegalovirus infection. Study as a whole: Recently described HLA-C-restricted plus well-studied HLA-B-restricted CMV epitopes were used. Public TCR beta signatures provided an indication of both CMV infection and a matching HLA type.

In TCRdb, the reads were re-called with MiXCR into one record per CDR3 protein. The table shows hundreds of thousands of distinct CDR3 sequences, with 40% to 50% occurring only once. This clonotype was seen only a few times. Its antigen remains unknown. The ends were cut back, 3 bases at V and 2 bases at J, with 11 bases in the middle. The germline V gene encodes CDR1 MNHEY and CDR2 SMNVEV (reference sequence). The CDR3 loop spans 14 amino acids. General study points: HLA-C-restricted, CMV-specific TCR beta clonotypes were dominant ex vivo. Pooled public TCR beta family frequency picked out CMV carriers with the relevant HLA.

The sequence derives from a human donor in good health (CMV status not recorded). Some clones in this sample may be carry-over from other donors' samples. V and J are TRBV27 and TRBJ2-7; D unclear. This sample comprised cultured PBMCs, obtained from culture after CMV antigen stimulation. CDR3 bases: TGTGCCAGCAGTTTCTTCGACTCCACCTACGAGCAGTACTTC. Translated: CASSFFDSTYEQYF.